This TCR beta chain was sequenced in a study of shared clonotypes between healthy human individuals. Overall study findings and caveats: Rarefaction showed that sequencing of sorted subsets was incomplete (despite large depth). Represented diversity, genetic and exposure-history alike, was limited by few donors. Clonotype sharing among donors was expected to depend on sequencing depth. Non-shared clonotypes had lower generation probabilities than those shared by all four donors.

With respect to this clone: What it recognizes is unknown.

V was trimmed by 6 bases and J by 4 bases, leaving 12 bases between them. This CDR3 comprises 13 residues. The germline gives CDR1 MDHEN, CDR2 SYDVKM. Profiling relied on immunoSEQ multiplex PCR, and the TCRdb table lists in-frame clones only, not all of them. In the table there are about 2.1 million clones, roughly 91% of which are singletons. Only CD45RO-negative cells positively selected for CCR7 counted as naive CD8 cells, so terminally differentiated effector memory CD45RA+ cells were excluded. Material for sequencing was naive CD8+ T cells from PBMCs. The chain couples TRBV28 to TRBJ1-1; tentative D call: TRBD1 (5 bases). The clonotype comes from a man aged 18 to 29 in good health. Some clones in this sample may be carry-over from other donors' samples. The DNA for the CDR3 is TGTGCCAGCAGACTAGACAGCTTCACTGAAGCTTTCTTT. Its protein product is CASRLDSFTEAFF.